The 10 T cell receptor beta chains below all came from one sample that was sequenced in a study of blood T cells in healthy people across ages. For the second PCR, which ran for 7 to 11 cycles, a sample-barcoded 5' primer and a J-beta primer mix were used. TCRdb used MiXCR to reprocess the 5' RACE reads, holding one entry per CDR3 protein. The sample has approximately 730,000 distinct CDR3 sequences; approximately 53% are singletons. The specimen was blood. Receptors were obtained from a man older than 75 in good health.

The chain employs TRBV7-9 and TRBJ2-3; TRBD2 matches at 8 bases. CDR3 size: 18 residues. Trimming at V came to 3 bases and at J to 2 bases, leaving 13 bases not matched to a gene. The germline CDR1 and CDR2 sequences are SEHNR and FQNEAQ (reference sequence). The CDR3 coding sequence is TGTGCCAGCAGCTTGACCCTGGCGGGAGGCTTCGTCACAGATACGCAGTATTTT. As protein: CASSLTLAGGFVTDTQYF.

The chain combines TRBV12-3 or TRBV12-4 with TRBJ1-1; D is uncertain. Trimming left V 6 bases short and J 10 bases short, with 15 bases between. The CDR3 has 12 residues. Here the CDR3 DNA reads TGTGCCAGCAGCCCCCCCCTATTAGTAGCTTTCTTT. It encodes CASSPPLLVAFF.

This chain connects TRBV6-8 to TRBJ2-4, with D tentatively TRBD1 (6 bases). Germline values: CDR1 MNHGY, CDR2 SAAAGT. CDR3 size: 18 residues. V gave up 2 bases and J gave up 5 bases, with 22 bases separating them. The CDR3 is CASSYHLDGGTMENIQYF. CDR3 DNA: TGTGCCAGCAGTTACCATCTGGATGGGGGCACGATGGAAAACATTCAGTACTTC.

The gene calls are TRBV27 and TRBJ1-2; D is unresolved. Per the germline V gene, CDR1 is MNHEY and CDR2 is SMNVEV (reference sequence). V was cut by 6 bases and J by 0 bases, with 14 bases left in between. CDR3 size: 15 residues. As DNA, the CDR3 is TGTGCCAGCAGCGCCGACGGAGTTTCTAACTATGGCTACACCTTC. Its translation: CASSADGVSNYGYTF.

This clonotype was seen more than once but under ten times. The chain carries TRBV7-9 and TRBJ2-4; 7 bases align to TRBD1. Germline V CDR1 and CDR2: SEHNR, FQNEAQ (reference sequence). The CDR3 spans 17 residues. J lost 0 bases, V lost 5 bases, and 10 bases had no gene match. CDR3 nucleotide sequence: TGTGCCAGCAGCGCCGGGACAGCTATTCTAGCCAAAAACATTCAGTACTTC. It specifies CASSAGTAILAKNIQYF.

The CDR3 protein is CASRLRVGGAYEQYF. The CDR3 DNA sequence: TGTGCCAGCAGACTCCGAGTTGGGGGCGCGTACGAGCAGTACTTC. The genes are TRBV27 and TRBJ2-7; a weak D match, TRBD1 (6 bases). Germline V gene sequence: CDR1 MNHEY, CDR2 SMNVEV (reference sequence). The CDR3 is 15 residues long. The V end lost 6 bases, the J end lost 4 bases, and 19 bases lay between the germline ends.

This chain's CDR3 is CASSPLSGDPSYNEQFF. CDR3 DNA sequence: TGTGCCAGCAGTCCGCTTTCGGGTGATCCCTCCTACAATGAGCAGTTCTTC. The rearrangement links TRBV5-6 to TRBJ2-1; no firm D call. The V end was cut by 5 bases, the J end by 0 bases, with 18 bases between. Germline V gene lookup returns CDR1 SGHDT and CDR2 YYEEEE. The CDR3 length is 17 residues.

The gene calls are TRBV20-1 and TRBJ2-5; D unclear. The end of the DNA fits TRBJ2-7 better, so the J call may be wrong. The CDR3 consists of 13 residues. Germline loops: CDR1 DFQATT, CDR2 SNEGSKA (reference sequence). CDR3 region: CSAPRRSSSEQYF. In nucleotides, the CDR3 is TGCAGTGCTCCCCGAAGGTCAAGCTCCGAGCAGTACTTC.

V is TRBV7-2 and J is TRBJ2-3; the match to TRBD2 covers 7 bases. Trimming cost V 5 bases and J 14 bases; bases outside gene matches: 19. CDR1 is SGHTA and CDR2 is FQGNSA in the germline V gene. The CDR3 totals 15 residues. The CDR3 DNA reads TGTGCCAGCAGCCCCTCGCTAGCGGAGCACAGATACGCGTATTTT. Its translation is CASSPSLAEHRYAYF.

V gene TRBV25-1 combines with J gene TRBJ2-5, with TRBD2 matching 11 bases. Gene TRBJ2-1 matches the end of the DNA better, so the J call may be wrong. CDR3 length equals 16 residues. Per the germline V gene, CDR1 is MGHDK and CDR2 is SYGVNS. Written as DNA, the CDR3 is TGTGCCAGCAGCAATAGCGGGAGGGCGGCGTTAGAGACCCAGTTCTTC. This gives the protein CASSNSGRAALETQFF.